The subject of this entry is one TCR beta chain. Its cognate antigen has yet to be identified. The sample holds no much larger clone one base away, and base qualities are not on file. The immunoSEQ Assay, a bias-controlled multiplex PCR, was used to amplify TCRbeta CDR3 regions from genomic DNA. The paper's data handling went like this. Within the assay, amplification of reference gene primers was used to estimate how many nucleated cells each sample contained. To quantify the absolute abundance of each unique TCRbeta CDR3 rearrangement, sequence reads were collapsed and filtered. For each sample, productive Simpson clonality was calculated by taking the square root of Simpson's diversity index across productive rearrangements. Imported from immuneACCESS, the table was reduced by TCRdb to in-frame sequences with V and J called. These copies leave out some clones; in studies compared against another copy, an unresolved V gene accounts for under half, and the cause of the remainder is not known. That table supplies the V and J calls and clone size; D and trimming were determined from the DNA. Counted in this sample were about 94,000 clones; 80% of them appeared once. Roughly 20% of the sample belongs to the ten largest clones.

The data are from a study of blood T cell repertoires in COVID-19 (TCRdb year 2020). For the study in its entirety: The collaborator samples originated in the United States, Italy and Spain and spanned the acute and convalescent phases of COVID-19. The prospective study material was composed of cDNA or gDNA derived from T cells, B-cell-depleted T cells, or PBMCs. Deeply sampled blood TCRbeta repertoires from subjects exposed to, actively infected with, or recovered from COVID-19 were included in the dataset. The repertoires were released in a freely available public database meant as a resource for research on the immune response to SARS-CoV-2. The samples were drawn from two sources: the first 160 participants of the ongoing ImmuneRACE study, and 950 to 1,500 subjects contributed by 6 global collaborators. The sample metadata nearly always contained a de-identified subject ID, COVID-19 status, age in years and sex. Where HLA class I and class II types were available, the types were taken from metadata supplied by the sample provider, not from assay-based typing. Broad study findings and their caveats: Clinical and demographic metadata were provided uncurated, with the amount varying by source and participant.

The CDR3 has 16 amino acids, counting the end cysteine and phenylalanine. Only the CDR3 DNA stays, 48 bases, in frame from base 1. V is pruned by 3 bases and J by 5 bases, leaving 8 bases of the junction without a gene match. For CDR1 and CDR2, the germline V gene (reference sequence) lists MNHNY and SVGAGI. Whole blood was collected in K2EDTA tubes by collaborating institutions according to the institutions' own protocols. Collaborator samples were shipped for TCRbeta analysis as frozen whole blood, isolated PBMCs, or DNA extracted from either sample type. The clonotype originates from a human donor in a cohort sampled during active COVID-19. The rearrangement combines TRBV6-6 with TRBJ2-7; the central 12 bases match TRBD2. Sequencing used peripheral blood. The CDR3 protein sequence reads: CASSYFSSGRAHEQYF. In nucleotide form, the sequence is TGTGCCAGCAGTTATTTTTCTAGCGGGAGGGCCCACGAGCAGTACTTC.